What follows are 26 T cell receptor beta chains derived from one specimen sequenced in a study of T cell changes during pregnancy in multiple sclerosis. Here immunoSEQ multiplex PCR was the method, and the copy in TCRdb shows in-frame clones only, minus some. This table has 40,000 to 45,000 clones, approximately 88% appearing once. This material consisted of CD4+ T cells from peripheral blood mononuclear cells, taken in the first trimester of pregnancy. The receptors shown here come from a female donor with multiple sclerosis, enrolled in a pregnancy study.

V and J are TRBV18 and TRBJ2-2; D unclear. CDR1 KGHSH and CDR2 LQKENI come from the germline V gene. This CDR3 contains 16 residues. The V end was cut by 2 bases, the J end by 5 bases, with 15 bases between. This chain's CDR3 is CASSPSSTPRTGELFF. CDR3 sequence (DNA): TGTGCCAGCTCACCATCCTCTACGCCACGGACCGGGGAGCTGTTTTTT. Full variable domain (remainder filled in from reference TRBV18 and TRBJ2-2): NAGVMQNPRHLVRRRGQEARLRCSPMKGHSHVYWYRQLPEEGLKFMVYLQKENIIDESGMPKERFSAEFPKEGPSILRIQQVVRGDSAAYFCASSPSSTPRTGELFFGEGSRLTVL.

The V call is TRBV19, the J call TRBJ2-3; possibly TRBD1 for D (5 bases). Trimming took off 6 bases at V and 6 bases at J, with 10 bases between the two ends. CDR1 is LNHDA and CDR2 is SQIVND in the germline V gene (reference sequence). CDR3 size: 12 residues. The CDR3 DNA reads TGTGCCAGTAGGCTATCAGGGGATACGCAGTATTTT. Translating it yields CASRLSGDTQYF.

The chain joins TRBV27 to TRBJ2-1; the match to TRBD2 covers 10 bases. Per germline, CDR1 MNHEY and CDR2 SMNVEV (reference sequence). The ends lost 3 bases at V and 6 bases at J; junction bases unmatched: 5. This CDR3 contains 15 residues. In DNA, the CDR3 is TGTGCCAGCAGTTTGCCTAGCGGGAGTCTCAATGAGCAGTTCTTC. Encoded protein: CASSLPSGSLNEQFF.

The chain links TRBV30 to TRBJ2-5; D gene ambiguous. The CDR3 covers 13 residues. The V and J ends lost 1 base and 1 base respectively, with 7 bases between them. Germline CDR1 is GTSNPN and CDR2 is SVGIG (reference sequence). The DNA for the CDR3 is TGTGCCTGGAGTGACAGTTTCCAAGAGACCCAGTACTTC. Its protein is CAWSDSFQETQYF. Full variable domain (outside the CDR3, taken from reference TRBV30 and TRBJ2-5): SQTIHQWPATLVQPVGSPLSLECTVEGTSNPNLYWYRQAAGRGLQLLFYSVGIGQISSEVPQNLSASRPQDRQFILSSKKLLLSDSGFYLCAWSDSFQETQYFGPGTRLLVL.

J is TRBJ2-2 and V is TRBV25-1; no clear D gene. Trimming removed 1 base at V and 3 bases at J, with 3 bases between. The CDR3 consists of 13 residues. Germline V gene lookup returns CDR1 MGHDK and CDR2 SYGVNS. CDR3 protein: CASSESDTGELFF. CDR3 DNA sequence: TGTGCCAGCAGTGAATCGGACACCGGGGAGCTGTTTTTT. The full variable domain, its missing parts supplied by reference TRBV25-1 and TRBJ2-2, is EADIYQTPRYLVIGTGKKITLECSQTMGHDKMYWYQQDPGMELHLIHYSYGVNSTEKGDLSSESTVSRIRTEHFPLTLESARPSHTSQYLCASSESDTGELFFGEGSRLTVL.

V and J are TRBV4-1 and TRBJ2-3; no firm D call. V gave up 2 bases and J gave up 4 bases, with 7 bases separating them. Per germline, CDR1 MGHRA and CDR2 YSYEKL. The CDR3 covers 13 residues. CDR3 sequence reads: CASSQTFPDTQYF. The CDR3 DNA reads TGCGCCAGCAGCCAAACTTTTCCAGATACGCAGTATTTT.

The V gene is TRBV11-2, the J gene TRBJ2-4; 10 positions match TRBD2. The CDR3 sequence is 16 residues long. Germline V gene lookup returns CDR1 SGHAT and CDR2 FQNNGV. Trimming took 4 bases from V and 7 from J; bases not matched to a gene: 10. This CDR3 is CASSSSGSRSANIQYF. The CDR3 nucleotides read TGTGCCAGCAGCTCTAGCGGGAGTCGAAGCGCGAACATTCAGTACTTC.

The chain is built from TRBV7-2 and TRBJ2-5; D is possibly TRBD2 (7 bases). The germline V gene has CDR1 SGHTA and CDR2 FQGNSA. The CDR3 is 15 residues long. Trimming left V 5 bases short and J 4 bases short, with 17 bases between. CDR3 DNA: TGTGCCAGCAGCGGAGTCGAGGGGGAGGGAGAGACCCAGTACTTC. Its protein is CASSGVEGEGETQYF.

The chain recombines TRBV6-5 with TRBJ1-2; D might be TRBD1 (5 bases). V was pared by 6 bases and J by 4 bases, with 12 bases between. Germline loops: CDR1 MNHEY, CDR2 SVGAGI. CDR3 size: 13 residues. The CDR3 region is CASSLPGGYGYTF. CDR3 nucleotide sequence: TGTGCCAGCAGCCTCCCCGGGGGCTATGGCTACACCTTC.

This clone was recorded only once. V and J are TRBV9 and TRBJ2-5; D is unresolved. CDR3 length: 17 residues. Germline V CDR1 and CDR2: SGDLS, YYNGEE. V was shortened by 0 bases and J by 4 bases, with 19 bases between the two germline ends. The CDR3 coding sequence is TGTGCCAGCAGCGTAGCTACCCGGGTCTATGGTGGAGAGACCCAGTACTTC. As protein: CASSVATRVYGGETQYF.

Concerning this clone itself: Other DNA sequences in this sample translate to the same CDR3. The gene calls are TRBV4-1 and TRBJ2-1, with D maybe TRBD2 (6 bases). V was shortened by 3 bases and J by 6 bases, with 18 bases between the two germline ends. The CDR3 contains 16 residues. Germline V CDR1 and CDR2: MGHRA, YSYEKL. CDR3 sequence (DNA): TGCGCCAGCAGCCAGACTCCCCTGACTAGTACCAATGAGCAGTTCTTC. As protein: CASSQTPLTSTNEQFF.

The chain joins TRBV30 to TRBJ1-1; no clear D. This CDR3 comprises 11 residues. CDR1 and CDR2 (germline): GTSNPN, SVGIG (reference sequence). Deletions cut 4 bases from V and 5 bases from J, with 8 bases between. CDR3 in amino acids: CAWTRVTEAFF. The CDR3 region has the DNA TGTGCCTGGACCCGGGTAACTGAAGCTTTCTTT.

The chain employs TRBV5-1 and TRBJ2-7, with TRBD1 matching 7 bases. This CDR3 region has 12 residues. Germline lookup yields CDR1 SGHRS and CDR2 YFSETQ. J gave up 6 bases and V 4 bases, and 4 bases lay outside the gene matches. This CDR3 reads CASSQQGREQYF. In DNA form, the CDR3 reads TGCGCCAGCAGCCAACAGGGGCGCGAGCAGTACTTC. Variable domain in full (rest from reference TRBV5-1 and TRBJ2-7): KAGVTQTPRYLIKTRGQQVTLSCSPISGHRSVSWYQQTPGQGLQFLFEYFSETQRNKGNFPGRFSGRQFSNSRSEMNVSTLELGDSALYLCASSQQGREQYFGPGTRLTVT.

A single count supports this clone. The chain carries TRBV7-2 and TRBJ2-2; TRBD1 is a possible D gene (5 bases). CDR1 is SGHTA, CDR2 FQGNSA, per germline. The V end lost 2 bases, the J end lost 0 bases, and 16 bases lay between the germline ends. This CDR3 is built from 18 residues. The CDR3 loop reads CASSLWGVTIANTGELFF. CDR3 DNA: TGTGCCAGCAGCTTATGGGGCGTAACAATCGCGAACACCGGGGAGCTGTTTTTT.

The chain recombines TRBV18 with TRBJ1-1; 9 nucleotides agree with TRBD1. The CDR3 consists of 16 residues. V lost 3 bases to trimming and J lost 3 bases; unmatched junction nucleotides: 8. CDR1 KGHSH and CDR2 LQKENI come from the germline V gene. The CDR3, as DNA: TGTGCCAGCTCACCGAGACAGGGGGGTCGGGACACTGAAGCTTTCTTT. Its translation: CASSPRQGGRDTEAFF. Using reference TRBV18 and TRBJ1-1 for the parts outside the CDR3, the full variable domain is NAGVMQNPRHLVRRRGQEARLRCSPMKGHSHVYWYRQLPEEGLKFMVYLQKENIIDESGMPKERFSAEFPKEGPSILRIQQVVRGDSAAYFCASSPRQGGRDTEAFFGQGTRLTVV.

This rearrangement joins TRBV30 to TRBJ2-3, with TRBD2 identical over 8 bases. The CDR3 extends over 15 amino acids. V lost 4 bases, J lost 0 bases, and 6 bases stayed unmatched. Germline CDR1 is GTSNPN and CDR2 is SVGIG (reference sequence). In DNA form, the CDR3 reads TGTGCCTGGACCCGACTAGCGCTGAGCACAGATACGCAGTATTTT. It translates to CAWTRLALSTDTQYF.

The chain links TRBV13 to TRBJ1-1; 8 bases align to TRBD1. The germline gives CDR1 PRHDT, CDR2 FYEKMQ (reference sequence). With V trimmed by 0 bases and J by 4 bases, 4 bases remained unmatched. This CDR3 spans 15 amino acids. This CDR3 is CASSLGGQGFTEAFF. The CDR3 coding sequence is TGTGCCAGCAGCTTAGGAGGACAGGGATTCACTGAAGCTTTCTTT.

J is TRBJ1-2 and V is TRBV4-2, with D perhaps TRBD1 (5 bases). CDR1 is LGHNA and CDR2 is YNFKEQ in the germline V gene. Trimming took off 4 bases at V and 5 bases at J, with 11 bases between the two ends. The CDR3 sequence is 13 residues long. The DNA of the CDR3 is TGTGCCAGCAGCCCCAGGGCAGGGTATGGCTACACCTTC. The encoded protein is CASSPRAGYGYTF.

The chain combines TRBV30 with TRBJ1-2; 8 bases line up with TRBD1. Per the germline V gene, CDR1 is GTSNPN and CDR2 is SVGIG (reference sequence). This CDR3 contains 14 residues. V lost 5 bases and J lost 8; bases outside the gene matches: 13. CDR3 nucleotides: TGTGCCTGGGGGCAATCCGGACAGGGTTCCGGCTACACCTTC. It encodes CAWGQSGQGSGYTF.

The rearrangement links TRBV5-4 to TRBJ2-7; 10 bases line up with TRBD2. The CDR3 is 17 amino acids. CDR1 and CDR2 from the germline V gene are SGHNT and YYREEE (reference sequence). V gave up 3 bases and J gave up 5 bases; unmatched junction bases: 14. CDR3 protein: CASSSRTSGALAHEQYF. The DNA for the CDR3 is TGTGCCAGCAGCTCCAGGACTAGCGGAGCCCTGGCACACGAGCAGTACTTC. The variable domain in full, completed from reference TRBV5-4 and TRBJ2-7, reads ETGVTQSPTHLIKTRGQQVTLRCSSQSGHNTVSWYQQALGQGPQFIFQYYREEENGRGNFPPRFSGLQFPNYSSELNVNALELDDSALYLCASSSRTSGALAHEQYFGPGTRLTVT.

In the case of this clone: Other DNA sequences in the sample encode the same CDR3. DNA for the CDR3: TGTGCCAGCAGTACAGGGGGAAGGGGCTACACCTTC. Protein product: CASSTGGRGYTF. V is TRBV28 and J is TRBJ1-2; 8 bases are shared with TRBD1. V shed 5 bases, J shed 8 bases, and the junction held 4 bases outside the gene matches. The CDR3 contains 12 residues. From germline, CDR1 is MDHEN and CDR2 SYDVKM.

CDR3 amino acids: CASSPTSGQETQYF. The CDR3 DNA follows: TGTGCCAGCTCCCCGACTAGCGGCCAAGAGACCCAGTACTTC. The V gene is TRBV18, the J gene TRBJ2-5, with TRBD2 matching over 9 bases. CDR3 length: 14 amino acids. Trimming at V came to 6 bases and at J to 1 base, leaving 3 bases not matched to a gene. From germline, CDR1 is KGHSH and CDR2 LQKENI.

The V and J genes are TRBV7-6 and TRBJ1-1; TRBD1 is a possible D gene (6 bases). This CDR3 spans 15 amino acids. Germline lookup yields CDR1 SGHVS and CDR2 FNYEAQ. Trimming cost V 5 bases and J 0 bases, with 13 bases left between them. CDR3 loop: CASSPRQVMNTEAFF. CDR3 nucleotide sequence: TGTGCCAGCAGCCCTCGACAGGTAATGAACACTGAAGCTTTCTTT. Variable domain in full (rest from reference TRBV7-6 and TRBJ1-1): GAGVSQSPRYKVTKRGQDVALRCDPISGHVSLYWYRQALGQGPEFLTYFNYEAQQDKSGLPNDRFSAERPEGSISTLTIQRTEQRDSAMYRCASSPRQVMNTEAFFGQGTRLTVV.

This clone is a singleton in its sample. The chain uses TRBV5-5 and TRBJ1-1; D unresolved. V shed 3 bases and J shed 1 base, with 10 bases lying between them. CDR3 size: 14 residues. Germline loops: CDR1 SGHKS, CDR2 YYEKEE (reference sequence). CDR3 coding DNA: TGTGCCAGCAGCTCCGGATCGGGGAACACTGAAGCTTTCTTT. Translated, it gives CASSSGSGNTEAFF.

The rearrangement uses TRBV6-1 and TRBJ1-4; 8 nucleotides align to TRBD1. CDR1 MNHNS and CDR2 SASEGT come from the germline V gene. V lost 4 bases and J lost 2; bases outside the gene matches: 6. The CDR3 runs to 16 residues. CDR3 coding DNA: TGTGCCAGCAGTGTACGGCAGGGGGCGACTAATGAAAAACTGTTTTTT. Protein: CASSVRQGATNEKLFF.

J is TRBJ1-2 and V is TRBV27; D possibly corresponds to TRBD1 (5 bases). Germline CDR1 is MNHEY and CDR2 is SMNVEV (reference sequence). The CDR3 sequence is 14 residues long. V was shortened by 4 bases and J by 3 bases, with 12 bases between the two germline ends. CDR3 amino acids: CASSSGETYYGYTF. The CDR3 nucleotides are TGTGCCAGCAGTTCGGGGGAAACCTACTATGGCTACACCTTC.